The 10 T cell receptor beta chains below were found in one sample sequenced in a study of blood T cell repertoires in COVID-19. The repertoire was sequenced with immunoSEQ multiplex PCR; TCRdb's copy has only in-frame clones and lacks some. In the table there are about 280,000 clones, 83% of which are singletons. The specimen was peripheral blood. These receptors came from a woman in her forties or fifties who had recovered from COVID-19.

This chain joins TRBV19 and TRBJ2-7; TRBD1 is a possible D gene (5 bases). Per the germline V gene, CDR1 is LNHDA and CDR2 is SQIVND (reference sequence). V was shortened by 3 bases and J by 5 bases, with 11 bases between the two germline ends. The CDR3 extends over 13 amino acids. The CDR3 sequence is CASSIQGGDEQYF. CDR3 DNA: TGTGCCAGTAGTATCCAGGGCGGTGACGAGCAGTACTTC.

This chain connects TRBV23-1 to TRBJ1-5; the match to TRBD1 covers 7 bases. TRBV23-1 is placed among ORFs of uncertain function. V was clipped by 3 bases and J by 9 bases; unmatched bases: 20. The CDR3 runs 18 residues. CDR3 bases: TGCGCCAGCAGTCAGACTATCCTCACCGGGACAGATTTGTGGCCCCAGCATTTT. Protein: CASSQTILTGTDLWPQHF.

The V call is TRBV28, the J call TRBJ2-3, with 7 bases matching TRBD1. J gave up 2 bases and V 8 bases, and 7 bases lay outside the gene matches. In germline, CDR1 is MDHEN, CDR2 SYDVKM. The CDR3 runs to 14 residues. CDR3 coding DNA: TGTGCCAGCCTCTCGGGACAGTACACAGATACGCAGTATTTT. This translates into CASLSGQYTDTQYF. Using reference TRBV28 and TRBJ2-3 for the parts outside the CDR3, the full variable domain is DVKVTQSSRYLVKRTGEKVFLECVQDMDHENMFWYRQDPGLGLRLIYFSYDVKMKEKGDIPEGYSVSREKKERFSLILESASTNQTSMYLCASLSGQYTDTQYFGPGTRLTVL.

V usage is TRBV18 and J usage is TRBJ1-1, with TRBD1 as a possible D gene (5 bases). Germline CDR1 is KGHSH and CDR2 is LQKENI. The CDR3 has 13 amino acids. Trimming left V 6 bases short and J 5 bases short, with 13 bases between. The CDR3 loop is CASSRGRETEAFF. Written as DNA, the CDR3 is TGTGCCAGCTCCCGGGGGAGGGAAACTGAAGCTTTCTTT.

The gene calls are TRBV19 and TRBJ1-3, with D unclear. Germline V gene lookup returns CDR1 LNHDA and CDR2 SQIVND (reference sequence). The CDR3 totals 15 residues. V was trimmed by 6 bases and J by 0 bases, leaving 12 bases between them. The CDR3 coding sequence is TGTGCCAGTAGCCCATTATCGAGCTCTGGAAACACCATATATTTT. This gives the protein CASSPLSSSGNTIYF.

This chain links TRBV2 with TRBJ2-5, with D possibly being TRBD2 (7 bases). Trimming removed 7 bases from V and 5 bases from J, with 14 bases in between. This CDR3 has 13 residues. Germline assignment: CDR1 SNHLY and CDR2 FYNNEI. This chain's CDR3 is CASTRGAFETQYF. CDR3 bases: TGTGCCAGCACACGGGGGGCTTTTGAGACCCAGTACTTC.

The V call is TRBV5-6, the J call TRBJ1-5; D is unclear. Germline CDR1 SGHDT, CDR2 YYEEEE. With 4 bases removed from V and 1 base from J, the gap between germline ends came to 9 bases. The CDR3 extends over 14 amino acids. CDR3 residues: CASSQRVSNQPQHF. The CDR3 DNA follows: TGTGCCAGCAGCCAGCGTGTAAGCAATCAGCCCCAGCATTTT.

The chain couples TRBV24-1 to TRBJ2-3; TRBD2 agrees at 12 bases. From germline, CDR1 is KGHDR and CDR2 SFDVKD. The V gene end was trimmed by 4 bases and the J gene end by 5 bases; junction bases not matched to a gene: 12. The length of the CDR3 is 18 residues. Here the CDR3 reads CATSDPRQLAGGQDTQYF. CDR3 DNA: TGTGCCACCAGTGACCCGCGGCAACTAGCGGGGGGTCAAGATACGCAGTATTTT.

As DNA, the CDR3 is TGCGCCAGCAGCGGGCGAGAGGGGGCTTCCTACGAGCAGTACTTC. It translates to CASSGREGASYEQYF. V and J are TRBV5-1 and TRBJ2-7, with 7 nucleotides matching TRBD1. V shed 4 bases, J shed 1 base, and the junction held 8 bases outside the gene matches. CDR3 length equals 15 residues. Germline CDR1 reads SGHRS; CDR2 reads YFSETQ.

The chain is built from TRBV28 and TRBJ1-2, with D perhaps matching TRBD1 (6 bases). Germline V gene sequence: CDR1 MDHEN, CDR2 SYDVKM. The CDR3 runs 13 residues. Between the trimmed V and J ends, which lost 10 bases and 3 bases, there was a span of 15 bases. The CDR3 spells CATPDSTHYGYTF. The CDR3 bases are TGTGCCACCCCGGACAGCACACACTATGGCTACACCTTC.